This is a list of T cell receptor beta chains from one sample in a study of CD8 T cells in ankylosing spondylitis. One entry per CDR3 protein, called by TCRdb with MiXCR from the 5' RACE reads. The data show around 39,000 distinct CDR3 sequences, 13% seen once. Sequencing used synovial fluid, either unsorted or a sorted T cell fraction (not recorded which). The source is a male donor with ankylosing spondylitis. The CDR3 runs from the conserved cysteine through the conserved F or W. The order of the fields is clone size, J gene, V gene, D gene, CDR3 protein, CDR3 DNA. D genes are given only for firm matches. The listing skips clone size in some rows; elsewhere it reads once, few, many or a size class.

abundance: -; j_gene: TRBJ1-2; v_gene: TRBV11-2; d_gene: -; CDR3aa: CASSLVFRLFLPNYGYTF; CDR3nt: TGTGCCAGCAGCTTAGTTTTCCGCCTGTTTCTCCCCAACTATGGCTACACCTTC
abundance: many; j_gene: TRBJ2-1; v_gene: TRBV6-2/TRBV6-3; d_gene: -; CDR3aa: CASSYSGGKGEQFF; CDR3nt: TGTGCCAGCAGTTACTCTGGGGGTAAGGGTGAGCAGTTCTTC
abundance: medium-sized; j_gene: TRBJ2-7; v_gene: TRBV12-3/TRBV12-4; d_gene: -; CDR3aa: CASSSGATYEQYF; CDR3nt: TGTGCCAGCAGTTCCGGGGCCACATACGAGCAGTACTTC
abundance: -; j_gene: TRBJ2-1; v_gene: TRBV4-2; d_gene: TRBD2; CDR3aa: CASSQDRAGGPRDEQFF; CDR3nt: TGTGCCAGCAGCCAAGATCGAGCGGGAGGGCCTAGGGATGAGCAGTTCTTC
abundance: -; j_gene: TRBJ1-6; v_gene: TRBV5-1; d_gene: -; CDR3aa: CASSLLGKGNSPLHF; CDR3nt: TGCGCCAGCAGCTTGTTGGGGAAGGGGAATTCACCCCTCCACTTT
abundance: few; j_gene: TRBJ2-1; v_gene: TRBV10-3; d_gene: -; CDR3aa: CAISEPSSYNEQFF; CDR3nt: TGTGCCATCAGTGAGCCCAGCTCCTACAATGAGCAGTTCTTC
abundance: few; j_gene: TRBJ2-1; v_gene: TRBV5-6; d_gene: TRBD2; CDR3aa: CARSPGGSHNEQFF; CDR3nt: TGTGCCAGGAGCCCCGGGGGGTCCCACAATGAGCAGTTCTTC
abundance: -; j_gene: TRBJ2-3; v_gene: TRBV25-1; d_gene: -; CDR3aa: CASSEYRDPLLADTQYF; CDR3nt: TGTGCCAGCAGTGAATATCGGGACCCGTTATTGGCAGATACGCAGTATTTT
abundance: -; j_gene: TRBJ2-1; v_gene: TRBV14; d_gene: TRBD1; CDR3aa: CASSQEPGTGGFYEQFF; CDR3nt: TGTGCCAGCAGCCAAGAACCCGGGACAGGGGGTTTCTATGAGCAGTTCTTC
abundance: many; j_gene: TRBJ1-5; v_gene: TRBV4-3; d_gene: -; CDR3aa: CASSQDRGLSQPQHF; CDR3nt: TGCGCCAGCAGCCAAGACAGGGGATTAAGTCAGCCCCAGCATTTT
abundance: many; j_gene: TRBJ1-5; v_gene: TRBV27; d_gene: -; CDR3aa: CASGPLQPYSNQPQHF; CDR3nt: TGTGCCAGTGGACCCCTGCAACCTTATAGCAATCAGCCCCAGCATTTT
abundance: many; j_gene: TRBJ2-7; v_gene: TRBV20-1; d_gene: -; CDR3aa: CSASPGSYEQYF; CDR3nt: TGCAGTGCTAGTCCGGGCTCCTACGAGCAGTACTTC
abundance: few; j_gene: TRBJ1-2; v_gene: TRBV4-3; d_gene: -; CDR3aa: CASSQDPRTELYGYTF; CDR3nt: TGCGCCAGCAGCCAAGATCCCCGGACAGAACTCTATGGCTACACCTTC
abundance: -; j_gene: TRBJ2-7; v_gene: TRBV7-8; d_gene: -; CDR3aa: CASSLSGYEQYF; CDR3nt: TGTGCCAGCAGCCTATCGGGCTACGAGCAGTACTTC
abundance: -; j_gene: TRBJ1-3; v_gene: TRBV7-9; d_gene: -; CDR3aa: CASSFGETGNTIYF; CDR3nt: TGTGCCAGCAGCTTCGGGGAGACTGGAAACACCATATATTTT
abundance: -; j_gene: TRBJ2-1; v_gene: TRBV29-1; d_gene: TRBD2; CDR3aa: CSVEGTSGYYNEQFF; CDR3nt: TGCAGCGTTGAAGGGACTAGCGGTTACTACAATGAGCAGTTCTTC
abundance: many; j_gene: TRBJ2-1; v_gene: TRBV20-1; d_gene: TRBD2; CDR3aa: CSARELAGAYNEQFF; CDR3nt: TGCAGTGCTAGGGAACTAGCGGGAGCCTACAATGAGCAGTTCTTC
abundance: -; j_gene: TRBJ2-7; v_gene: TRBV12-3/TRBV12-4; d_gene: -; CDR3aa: CASTPGGYEQYF; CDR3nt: TGTGCCAGCACCCCAGGAGGGTACGAGCAGTACTTC
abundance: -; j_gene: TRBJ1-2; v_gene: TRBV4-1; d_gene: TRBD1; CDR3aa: CASSLYRGRNYGYTF; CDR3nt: TGCGCCAGCAGCCTGTACAGGGGGCGTAACTATGGCTACACCTTC
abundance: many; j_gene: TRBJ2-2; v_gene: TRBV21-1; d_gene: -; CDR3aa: CASSKVPTSPAGELFF; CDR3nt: TGTGCCAGCAGCAAAGTGCCGACTAGTCCTGCCGGGGAGCTGTTTTTT
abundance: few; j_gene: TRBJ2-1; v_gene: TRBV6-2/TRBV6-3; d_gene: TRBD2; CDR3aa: CASSIHKREGQNEQFF; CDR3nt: TGTGCCAGCAGTATTCATAAGCGGGAGGGCCAAAATGAGCAGTTCTTC
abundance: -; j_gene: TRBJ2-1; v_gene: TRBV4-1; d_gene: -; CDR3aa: CASSQDKRNEQFF; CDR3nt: TGCGCCAGCAGCCAAGATAAACGGAATGAGCAGTTCTTC
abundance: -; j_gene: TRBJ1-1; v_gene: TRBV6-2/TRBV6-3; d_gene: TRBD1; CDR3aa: CASSYSGRGRTEAFF; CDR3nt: TGTGCCAGCAGTTACTCTGGCAGGGGGCGGACTGAAGCTTTCTTT
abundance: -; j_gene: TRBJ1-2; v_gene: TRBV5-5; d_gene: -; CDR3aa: CASSPSGGNYGYTF; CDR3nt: TGTGCCAGCAGCCCGTCGGGGGGCAACTACGGCTACACCTTC
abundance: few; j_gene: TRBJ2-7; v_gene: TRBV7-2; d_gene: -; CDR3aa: CASSFGHSYEQYF; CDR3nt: TGTGCCAGCAGCTTCGGACATTCCTACGAGCAGTACTTC
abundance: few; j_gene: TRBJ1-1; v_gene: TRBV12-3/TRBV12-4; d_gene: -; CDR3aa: CASSFGSGTVAIF; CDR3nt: -
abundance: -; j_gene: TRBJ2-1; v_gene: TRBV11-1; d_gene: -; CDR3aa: CASRASLRSYNEQFF; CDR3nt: TGTGCCAGCCGGGCTAGCTTGAGGTCCTACAATGAGCAGTTCTTC
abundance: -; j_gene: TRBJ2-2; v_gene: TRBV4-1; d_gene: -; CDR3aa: CASRALVTFTGELFF; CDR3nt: TGCGCCAGCAGGGCCTTAGTAACGTTCACCGGGGAGCTGTTTTTT
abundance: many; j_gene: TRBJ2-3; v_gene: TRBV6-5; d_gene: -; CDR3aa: CASSLSGYSTDTQYF; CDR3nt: TGTGCCAGCAGCCTTAGCGGATATAGCACAGATACGCAGTATTTT
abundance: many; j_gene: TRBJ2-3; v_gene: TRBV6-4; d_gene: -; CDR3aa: CASSEGEDTQYF; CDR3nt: TGTGCCAGCAGTGAGGGAGAAGATACGCAGTATTTT
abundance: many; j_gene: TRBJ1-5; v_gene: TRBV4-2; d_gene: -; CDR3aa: CASSLQGYSNQPQHF; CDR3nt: TGTGCCAGCAGCCTCCAGGGATATAGCAATCAGCCCCAGCATTTT
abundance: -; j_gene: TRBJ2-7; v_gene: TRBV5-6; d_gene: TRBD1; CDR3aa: CASSLRGTGYEQYF; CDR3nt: TGTGCCAGCAGCTTACGCGGGACAGGGTACGAGCAGTACTTC
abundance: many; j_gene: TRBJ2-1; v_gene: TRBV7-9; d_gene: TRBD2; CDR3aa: CASSPRGGSSYNEQFF; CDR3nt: TGTGCCAGCAGCCCCCGGGGCGGGAGCTCCTACAATGAGCAGTTCTTC
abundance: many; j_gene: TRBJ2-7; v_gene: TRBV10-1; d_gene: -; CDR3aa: CASSDGDEQYF; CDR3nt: TGCGCCAGCAGTGACGGGGACGAGCAGTACTTC
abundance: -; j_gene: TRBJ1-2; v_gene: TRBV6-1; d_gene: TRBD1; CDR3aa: CAGTPAITGAYGYTF; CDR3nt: TGTGCCGGGACCCCGGCAATTACAGGGGCCTATGGCTACACCTTC
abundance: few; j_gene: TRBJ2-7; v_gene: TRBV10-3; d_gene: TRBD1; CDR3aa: CAISAGQAEYF; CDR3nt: TGTGCCATCAGTGCTGGACAGGCGGAGTACTTC
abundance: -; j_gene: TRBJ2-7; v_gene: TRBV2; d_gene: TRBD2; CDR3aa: CASGTSVPYEQYF; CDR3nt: TGTGCCAGCGGGACTAGCGTTCCCTACGAGCAGTACTTC
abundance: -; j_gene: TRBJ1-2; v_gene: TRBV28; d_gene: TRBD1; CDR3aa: CASSPGQGIHYGYTF; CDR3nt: TGTGCCAGCAGTCCCGGACAGGGGATACACTATGGCTACACCTTC
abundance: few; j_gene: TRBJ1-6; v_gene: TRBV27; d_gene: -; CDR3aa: CASSLSRIGGSPLHF; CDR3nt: TGTGCCAGCAGTTTATCCCGTATAGGAGGATCACCCCTCCACTTT
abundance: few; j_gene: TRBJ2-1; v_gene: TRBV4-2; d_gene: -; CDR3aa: CASSQDAFSVRRPNYNEQFF; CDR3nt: TGTGCCAGCAGCCAAGATGCGTTTTCGGTTAGACGTCCTAACTACAATGAGCAGTTCTTC
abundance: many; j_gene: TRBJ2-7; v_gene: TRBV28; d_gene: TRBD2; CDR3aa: CASSLGTSIWEQYF; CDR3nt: TGTGCCAGCAGTTTAGGGACTAGCATTTGGGAGCAGTACTTC
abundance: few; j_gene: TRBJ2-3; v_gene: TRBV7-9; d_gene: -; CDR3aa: CASSSPFADTQYF; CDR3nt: TGTGCCAGCAGCTCCCCTTTTGCAGATACGCAGTATTTT
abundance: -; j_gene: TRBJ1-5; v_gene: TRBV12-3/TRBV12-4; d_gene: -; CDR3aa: CASSLWRREDQPQHF; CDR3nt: TGTGCCAGCAGTTTATGGCGCAGGGAAGATCAGCCCCAGCATTTT
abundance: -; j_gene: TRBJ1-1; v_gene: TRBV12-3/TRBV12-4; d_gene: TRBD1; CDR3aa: CASSQQTGEDTEAFF; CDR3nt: TGTGCCAGCAGTCAACAGACAGGGGAGGACACTGAAGCTTTCTTT